Following are 21 T cell receptor beta chains from one sample sequenced in a study of neurological immune-mediated disorders. TCRdb reprocessed the 5' RACE reads via MiXCR and lists one record per CDR3 protein. Among about 15,000 distinct CDR3 sequences, roughly 3.5% were seen once, and the ten largest hold 20% to 25%. Material: CD8+ T cells from blood. Every receptor here comes from a woman in her thirties or forties in good health.

This clonotype was recorded many times. This sequence joins TRBV28 and TRBJ2-1, with D possibly being TRBD2 (7 bases). V was clipped by 7 bases and J by 9 bases, with 22 bases between them. Germline V gives CDR1 MDHEN, CDR2 SYDVKM. The CDR3 covers 15 residues. The CDR3 nucleotides are TGTGCCAGCACCTCTTCAGGGGAGGGCCTAATTGAGCAGTTCTTC. It is translated as CASTSSGEGLIEQFF.

This clonotype appeared many times. The chain links TRBV7-3 to TRBJ2-1; the match to TRBD1 covers 7 bases. The trim removed 3 bases at V and 5 bases at J, leaving 1 base unmatched. CDR3 length: 13 residues. Germline V CDR1 and CDR2: SGHTA, FQGTGA. The CDR3 coding sequence is TGTGCCAGCAGCTTCGGGACAGACAATGAGCAGTTCTTC. This encodes CASSFGTDNEQFF. Together with reference TRBV7-3 and TRBJ2-1, the CDR3 gives the full variable domain: GAGVSQTPSNKVTEKGKYVELRCDPISGHTALYWYRQSLGQGPEFLIYFQGTGAADDSGLPNDRFFAVRPEGSVSTLKIQRTERGDSAVYLCASSFGTDNEQFFGPGTRLTVL.

This clonotype was counted ten times or more. The CDR3 spells CASSLVPGQDGYTF. The CDR3 DNA reads as TGTGCCAGCAGCTTAGTGCCCGGACAGGATGGCTACACCTTC. The chain links TRBV11-2 to TRBJ1-2; 7 nucleotides line up with TRBD1. Trimming cost V 1 base and J 6 bases; bases outside gene matches: 5. The CDR3 is made up of 14 amino acids. Germline loops: CDR1 SGHAT, CDR2 FQNNGV.

This clonotype was picked up many times. The chain has TRBV7-6 and TRBJ1-1, with D maybe TRBD1 (6 bases). V lost 1 base and J lost 6, with 12 bases in between. Germline CDR1 and CDR2: SGHVS and FNYEAQ. This CDR3 has 14 amino acids. The CDR3 protein is CASSLGPGAPEAFF. CDR3 sequence (DNA): TGTGCCAGCAGCTTAGGACCGGGGGCCCCTGAAGCTTTCTTT. The variable domain in full, with the rest retrieved from reference TRBV7-6 and TRBJ1-1, is GAGVSQSPRYKVTKRGQDVALRCDPISGHVSLYWYRQALGQGPEFLTYFNYEAQQDKSGLPNDRFSAERPEGSISTLTIQRTEQRDSAMYRCASSLGPGAPEAFFGQGTRLTVV.

Ten or more counts support this clonotype. The genes are TRBV29-1 and TRBJ2-7; 7 bases match TRBD1. This CDR3 contains 13 residues. With 5 bases clipped from V and 0 bases from J, the junction kept 4 bases outside the gene matches. Germline CDR1 reads SQVTM; CDR2 reads ANQGSEA. The CDR3 loop is CSVIGTDSYEQYF. DNA for the CDR3: TGCAGCGTTATCGGGACAGACTCCTACGAGCAGTACTTC.

By sample fraction, this clonotype is medium-sized. The chain links TRBV4-1 to TRBJ2-3; possibly TRBD1 for D (6 bases). With 0 bases removed from V and 6 bases from J, the gap between germline ends came to 13 bases. The CDR3 is made up of 15 amino acids. Germline loops: CDR1 MGHRA, CDR2 YSYEKL. This CDR3 reads CASSQDPAGADTQYF. The CDR3 nucleotides are TGCGCCAGCAGCCAAGACCCTGCAGGGGCGGATACGCAGTATTTT.

This clonotype was picked up many times. The chain recombines TRBV28 with TRBJ2-7; D perhaps matches TRBD1 (5 bases). Germline V gene data show CDR1 as MDHEN and CDR2 as SYDVKM. This CDR3 region has 15 residues. The ends were cut back, 2 bases at V and 5 bases at J, with 16 bases in the middle. The CDR3 nucleotides are TGTGCCAGCAGTTTACTGCCCCAGGGTAGGGACGAGCAGTACTTC. The encoded protein is CASSLLPQGRDEQYF. Drawing the rest from reference TRBV28 and TRBJ2-7, the complete variable domain is DVKVTQSSRYLVKRTGEKVFLECVQDMDHENMFWYRQDPGLGLRLIYFSYDVKMKEKGDIPEGYSVSREKKERFSLILESASTNQTSMYLCASSLLPQGRDEQYFGPGTRLTVT.

The chain has TRBV5-6 and TRBJ2-2; 9 bases line up with TRBD1. CDR1 SGHDT and CDR2 YYEEEE come from the germline V gene. This CDR3 spans 16 amino acids. Losses at the gene ends were 3 bases for V and 6 bases for J; bases not matched to a gene: 9. CDR3 sequence (DNA): TGTGCCAGCAGCTATACCGGGACAGGGTATTCCGGGGAGCTGTTTTTT. Encoded protein: CASSYTGTGYSGELFF.

This clonotype has a count of ten or more. The genes are TRBV5-1 and TRBJ2-3; D unresolved. This CDR3 is built from 15 residues. CDR1 is SGHRS, CDR2 YFSETQ, per germline. Trimming removed 0 bases from V and 3 bases from J, with 11 bases in between. This chain's CDR3 is CASSLEVGATDTQYF. CDR3 nucleotide sequence: TGCGCCAGCAGCTTGGAAGTCGGTGCGACAGATACGCAGTATTTT.

This clonotype occurred many times. This rearrangement joins TRBV7-2 to TRBJ2-7; 7 positions match TRBD2. Germline trimming cut 1 base from V and 5 bases from J; bases unmatched to any gene: 2. The CDR3 is 13 amino acids. Germline loops: CDR1 SGHTA, CDR2 FQGNSA. Here the CDR3 reads CASSLGGGDEQYF. The CDR3, as DNA: TGTGCCAGCAGCTTAGGGGGGGGGGACGAGCAGTACTTC.

The rearrangement joins TRBV10-3 to TRBJ2-7; a weak D match, TRBD2 (6 bases). Germline V gene sequence: CDR1 ENHRY, CDR2 SYGVKD. This CDR3 is built from 14 residues. V lost 0 bases and J 7 bases, leaving 13 bases between the germline ends. CDR3 residues: CAISESVAGNEQYF. CDR3 sequence (DNA): TGTGCCATCAGTGAGTCGGTGGCGGGGAATGAGCAGTACTTC.

This clonotype counts as medium-sized. The V gene is TRBV20-1, the J gene TRBJ2-5, with D tentatively TRBD1 or TRBD2 (5 bases each). In germline, CDR1 is DFQATT, CDR2 SNEGSKA (reference sequence). There are 15 residues in the CDR3. V was shortened by 3 bases and J by 2 bases, with 16 bases between the two germline ends. The CDR3 sequence: CSASRGVSGQETQYF. CDR3 DNA sequence: TGCAGTGCTAGTAGGGGAGTATCAGGACAAGAGACCCAGTACTTC.

In this sample, this clonotype turned up many times. This sequence joins TRBV5-5 and TRBJ1-5; D gene unclear. The CDR3 contains 15 residues. Germline CDR1 is SGHKS and CDR2 is YYEKEE (reference sequence). V shed 2 bases and J shed 5 bases, with 14 bases lying between them. The CDR3 DNA follows: TGTGCCAGCAGCTTAAGGACGCAGGCCGATCAGCCCCAGCATTTT. Encoded protein: CASSLRTQADQPQHF.

This clonotype was detected ten times or more. This rearrangement joins TRBV12-3 or TRBV12-4 to TRBJ2-5; D may be TRBD1 (5 bases). V was trimmed by 3 bases and J by 3 bases, leaving 11 bases between them. CDR3 length equals 14 residues. The CDR3 reads CASSLVGVEETQYF. The CDR3 DNA reads TGTGCCAGCAGTTTGGTAGGGGTCGAAGAGACCCAGTACTTC.

This clonotype was seen at least ten times. This chain connects TRBV27 to TRBJ1-1; D is possibly TRBD1 (6 bases). V was clipped by 2 bases and J by 1 base, with 11 bases between them. There are 15 residues in the CDR3. Germline V lookup: CDR1 MNHEY, CDR2 SMNVEV (reference sequence). DNA of the CDR3: TGTGCCAGCAGTTTACGAGTGACAGGGAACACTGAAGCTTTCTTT. Its translation is CASSLRVTGNTEAFF.

In its sample, this clonotype was seen many times. This sequence joins TRBV7-9 and TRBJ2-5; D is uncertain. The CDR3 has 14 residues. CDR1 and CDR2 (germline): SEHNR, FQNEAQ (reference sequence). Trimming pared 0 bases from V and 0 bases from J, leaving 5 bases between. CDR3 DNA: TGTGCCAGCAGCTTAGCGGCCAACCAAGAGACCCAGTACTTC. As protein: CASSLAANQETQYF.

The chain carries TRBV6-4 and TRBJ2-3; D is uncertain. V was pared by 0 bases and J by 2 bases, with 12 bases between. Looked up from germline, CDR1 is MRHNA and CDR2 is SNTAGT. The length of the CDR3 is 16 residues. CDR3 in amino acids: CASSDSGAEPTDTQYF. CDR3 nucleotides: TGTGCCAGCAGTGACTCAGGCGCAGAGCCCACAGATACGCAGTATTTT.

This clonotype was picked up many times. This CDR3 is CASSEVGDSLSPYGYTF. The CDR3 nucleotides are TGTGCCAGCAGTGAAGTGGGGGACAGTCTTTCTCCTTATGGCTACACCTTC. V usage is TRBV25-1 and J usage is TRBJ1-2; 7 bases line up with TRBD1. Germline CDR1 is MGHDK and CDR2 is SYGVNS. The CDR3 consists of 17 residues. After removal of 2 bases from V and 5 bases from J, the junction contained 14 bases not matched to a gene.

This clonotype was seen only a few times. The genes are TRBV6-5 and TRBJ2-5, with 7 nucleotides matching TRBD2. V lost 9 bases, J lost 0 bases, and 10 bases stayed unmatched. Germline V gene lookup returns CDR1 MNHEY and CDR2 SVGAGI. The CDR3 has 15 amino acids. The CDR3 nucleotides are TGTGCCAGTTACCCCCTAGCGGAGGACCAAGAGACCCAGTACTTC. This encodes CASYPLAEDQETQYF.

In its sample, this clonotype was seen many times. V is TRBV5-4 and J is TRBJ1-4; 7 bases are a match to TRBD1. Germline V gene sequence: CDR1 SGHNT, CDR2 YYREEE (reference sequence). This CDR3 is 15 amino acids long. The V gene end was trimmed by 5 bases and the J gene end by 1 base; junction bases not matched to a gene: 5. The CDR3 region has the DNA TGTGCCAGCAGAACCGACAGGGAAACTAATGAAAAACTGTTTTTT. Translation gives CASRTDRETNEKLFF.

The V call is TRBV27, the J call TRBJ1-5; TRBD1 matches at 9 bases. V lost 5 bases and J lost 7; bases outside the gene matches: 9. This CDR3 is built from 15 residues. Germline V CDR1 and CDR2: MNHEY, SMNVEV (reference sequence). CDR3 nucleotide sequence: TGTGCCAGCAGTCCAACACAGGGGGCAAGGCAGCCCCAGCATTTT. Its translation: CASSPTQGARQPQHF.